The 30 T cell receptor beta chains below all came from one sample that was sequenced in a study of CD8 T cells in ankylosing spondylitis (dated by TCRdb to 2016 to 2017). Receptor libraries were prepared by 5' RACE. Instrument on record: Illumina HiSeq 2500. TCRdb ran its own pipeline on the public reads, namely fastp trimming at Q25 and MiXCR clone calling, and kept in-frame beta chains. Rows matching on CDR3 protein sequence are summarized as one entry with the most common DNA and genes. The sample table shows more than 30,000 distinct CDR3 sequences, and roughly an eighth are seen once. Of the sample, about 30% is held by the ten largest clones. Material for sequencing was synovial fluid, either unsorted or a sorted T cell fraction (not recorded which). All receptors come from a male donor with ankylosing spondylitis.

This clonotype showed up many times. The chain links TRBV6-5 to TRBJ1-1; weak D call: TRBD1 (6 bases). The germline V gene encodes CDR1 MNHEY and CDR2 SVGAGI. The V end was cut by 5 bases, the J end by 7 bases, with 11 bases between. CDR3 length: 12 amino acids. The CDR3 nucleotides read TGTGCCAGCAGTCCCGGGACAATTGAAGCTTTCTTT. It yields the protein CASSPGTIEAFF.

This chain links TRBV9 with TRBJ1-6, with 9 bases identical to TRBD1. V gave up 0 bases and J gave up 6 bases; unmatched junction bases: 4. The germline gives CDR1 SGDLS, CDR2 YYNGEE. CDR3 length equals 16 residues. The CDR3 region has the DNA TGTGCCAGCAGCGTAGGGGACAGGGTTAGTAATTCACCCCTCCACTTT. Translating it yields CASSVGDRVSNSPLHF.

Ten or more counts support this clonotype. The CDR3 region is CASSQDLMVNTEAFF. The CDR3 DNA reads as TGTGCCAGCAGCCAAGATCTAATGGTGAACACTGAAGCTTTCTTT. J is TRBJ1-1 and V is TRBV3-2. TRBV3-2 is labeled a pseudogene. The CDR3 extends over 15 amino acids.

This clonotype was seen a few times. The rearrangement uses TRBV24-1 and TRBJ2-1, with no clear D. CDR3 length: 15 residues. The V end was cut by 9 bases, the J end by 0 bases, with 14 bases between. Germline CDR1 and CDR2: KGHDR and SFDVKD. CDR3 residues: CATSSLPSSYNEQFF. The CDR3 DNA follows: TGTGCCACCTCAAGTTTACCGAGCTCCTACAATGAGCAGTTCTTC.

This clonotype was observed a few times. The chain recombines TRBV7-9 with TRBJ1-2, with TRBD1 matching 9 bases. J was trimmed by 8 bases and V by 4 bases; bases with no gene match: 5. The CDR3 length is 13 residues. Per germline, CDR1 SEHNR and CDR2 FQNEAQ (reference sequence). CDR3 bases: TGTGCCAGCAGCTCACAGGGGGCGAAAGGCTACACCTTC. Translation: CASSSQGAKGYTF.

The chain links TRBV20-1 to TRBJ2-3; possible D gene TRBD2, 6 bases. Trimming took off 3 bases at V and 6 bases at J, with 19 bases between the two ends. From germline, CDR1 is DFQATT and CDR2 SNEGSKA (reference sequence). This CDR3 region has 15 residues. Here the CDR3 DNA reads TGCAGTGCTAGGGGGCGGGACCCCCTCCCGGATACGCAGTATTTT. This sequence encodes CSARGRDPLPDTQYF.

This clonotype occurred a few times. V usage is TRBV27 and J usage is TRBJ2-1, with TRBD2 identical over 11 bases. The V and J ends lost 5 bases and 4 bases, in that order; junction bases with no gene match: 4. The length of the CDR3 is 15 residues. Germline V lookup: CDR1 MNHEY, CDR2 SMNVEV (reference sequence). This CDR3 reads CASSDGTSGYNEQFF. For the CDR3, the DNA is TGTGCCAGCAGTGACGGGACTAGCGGTTACAATGAGCAGTTCTTC.

This clonotype has more than one count but fewer than ten. The CDR3 protein is CASSLGGQGHYGYTF. As DNA, the CDR3 is TGTGCCAGCAGTTTAGGGGGACAGGGTCACTATGGCTACACCTTC. The chain joins TRBV12-3 or TRBV12-4 to TRBJ1-2; 9 nucleotides match TRBD1. This CDR3 has 15 amino acids. The V segment lost 1 base and the J segment 3 bases; nucleotides outside the gene matches: 3.

This clonotype was seen a few times. The V and J genes are TRBV19 and TRBJ2-2; 9 positions agree with TRBD2. The CDR3 contains 15 residues. Germline values: CDR1 LNHDA, CDR2 SQIVND (reference sequence). The ends lost 4 bases at V and 6 bases at J; junction bases unmatched: 6. The CDR3 sequence: CASSRSGLAPGELFF. The DNA of the CDR3 is TGTGCCAGTAGTAGATCGGGACTAGCCCCCGGGGAGCTGTTTTTT.

This clonotype has a handful of counts. The rearrangement joins TRBV7-6 to TRBJ1-1, with D possibly TRBD1 on 5 matching bases. Trimming took 6 bases from V and 0 from J, leaving 11 bases between them. Per germline, CDR1 SGHVS and CDR2 FNYEAQ. The CDR3 runs to 14 residues. The CDR3, as DNA: TGTGCCAGCAGTCAAACAGGCTTGAACACTGAAGCTTTCTTT. It codes for CASSQTGLNTEAFF.

V is TRBV30 and J is TRBJ2-7; TRBD1 is a possible D gene (6 bases). The CDR3 consists of 13 residues. Germline V gene data show CDR1 as GTSNPN and CDR2 as SVGIG (reference sequence). Trimming cost V 2 bases and J 3 bases, with 11 bases left between them. The CDR3 here is CAWSNPTGYEQYF. CDR3 nucleotide sequence: TGTGCCTGGAGTAACCCGACAGGCTACGAGCAGTACTTC.

Only a few counts were recorded for this clonotype. V is TRBV7-9 and J is TRBJ2-1; 14 nucleotides align to TRBD2. The CDR3 runs 17 residues. Germline V gene data show CDR1 as SEHNR and CDR2 as FQNEAQ (reference sequence). V gave up 2 bases and J gave up 5 bases; unmatched junction bases: 5. This CDR3 is CASSLMGLAGVDNEQFF. In DNA form, the CDR3 reads TGTGCCAGCAGCTTAATGGGACTAGCGGGGGTAGACAATGAGCAGTTCTTC.

The rearrangement uses TRBV4-1 and TRBJ2-2; D might be TRBD2 (5 bases). Trimming stripped 3 bases from V and 8 bases from J, with 10 bases between. Looked up from germline, CDR1 is MGHRA and CDR2 is YSYEKL. CDR3 size: 13 residues. The CDR3 coding sequence is TGCGCCAGCAGCCATTACGGGGTAGGGGAGCTGTTTTTT. This encodes CASSHYGVGELFF.

This clonotype was observed a handful of times. This chain uses TRBV30 with TRBJ2-3, with D uncertain. The germline gives CDR1 GTSNPN, CDR2 SVGIG (reference sequence). The CDR3 sequence is 13 residues long. V lost 4 bases and J 6 bases, leaving 14 bases between the germline ends. The CDR3 sequence: CAWTGVSRDTQYF. The CDR3, as DNA: TGTGCCTGGACAGGCGTATCCCGGGATACGCAGTATTTT.

This clonotype showed up just a few times. The chain employs TRBV6-1 and TRBJ1-1, with TRBD1 matching over 7 bases. J was trimmed by 4 bases and V by 3 bases; bases with no gene match: 5. Germline V gene data show CDR1 as MNHNS and CDR2 as SASEGT. This CDR3 contains 14 residues. CDR3 sequence reads: CASSEDRRGTEAFF. The CDR3 DNA follows: TGTGCCAGCAGTGAGGACAGGAGGGGCACTGAAGCTTTCTTT.

This clonotype was detected only a few times. The DNA of the CDR3 is TGTGCCAGCAGCTGGCCCCCTGCGGGAGTCAATGAAGCTTTCTTT. Translating it yields CASSWPPAGVNEAFF. The J gene is TRBJ1-1, the V gene TRBV7-9; D gene uncertain. Germline CDR1 is SEHNR and CDR2 is FQNEAQ (reference sequence). Between the trimmed V and J ends, which lost 4 bases and 7 bases, there was a span of 19 bases. The CDR3 consists of 15 residues.

This sequence joins TRBV6-1 and TRBJ1-1; D is uncertain. CDR1 and CDR2 (germline): MNHNS, SASEGT. Trimming stripped 2 bases from V and 1 base from J, with 5 bases between. CDR3 length equals 13 residues. The CDR3 sequence: CASSEPRNTEAFF. The CDR3 nucleotides read TGTGCCAGCAGTGAACCAAGGAACACTGAAGCTTTCTTT.

Ten or more counts support this clonotype. The chain couples TRBV7-3 to TRBJ2-2; no firm D call. V was clipped by 7 bases and J by 4 bases, with 13 bases between them. Germline lookup yields CDR1 SGHTA and CDR2 FQGTGA. The CDR3 totals 14 residues. The DNA of the CDR3 is TGTGCCAGCAAAAGGGTTGCGTCCACCGGGGAGCTGTTTTTT. The encoded protein is CASKRVASTGELFF.

The genes are TRBV20-1 and TRBJ2-7; D unresolved. The CDR3 length is 12 residues. Germline CDR1 reads DFQATT; CDR2 reads SNEGSKA (reference sequence). The germline V and J ends were trimmed by 5 bases and 0 bases, with 8 bases remaining between them. CDR3 residues: CSASPTSYEQYF. CDR3 in DNA: TGCAGTGCTTCCCCGACCTCCTACGAGCAGTACTTC.

The gene calls are TRBV4-2 and TRBJ2-7; weak D call: TRBD1 (7 bases). The V gene lost 4 bases and the J gene lost 12 bases, with 19 bases spanning the gap. Germline V gene lookup returns CDR1 LGHNA and CDR2 YNFKEQ. CDR3 length: 13 amino acids. This CDR3 reads CASSPSTGSGSYF. CDR3 sequence (DNA): TGTGCCAGCAGCCCCTCGACAGGGAGCGGGTCGTACTTC.

This clonotype was detected many times. V and J are TRBV20-1 and TRBJ2-3; 12 bases map to TRBD2. The germline V gene has CDR1 DFQATT and CDR2 SNEGSKA (reference sequence). V lost 0 bases to trimming and J lost 2 bases; unmatched junction nucleotides: 3. This CDR3 has 16 amino acids. CDR3 nucleotide sequence: TGCAGTGCTAGAGATCGACTAGCGGGAGCCACAGATACGCAGTATTTT. Its protein product is CSARDRLAGATDTQYF.

A few counts support this clonotype. The CDR3 coding sequence is TGTGCCAGCAGTGTCTCGCTAGCGGGAGGGTTCACAGATACGCAGTATTTT. Protein sequence: CASSVSLAGGFTDTQYF. The rearrangement joins TRBV6-1 to TRBJ2-3, with 12 bases matching TRBD2. Germline V gene sequence: CDR1 MNHNS, CDR2 SASEGT. There are 17 residues in the CDR3. Trimming took 4 bases from V and 2 from J; bases not matched to a gene: 7.

This clonotype is labeled medium-sized. The genes are TRBV5-6 and TRBJ2-5; D might be TRBD1 (6 bases). Trimming took 0 bases from V and 4 from J, leaving 16 bases between them. The V gene's germline CDR1 is SGHDT and CDR2 YYEEEE. CDR3 length: 16 residues. The CDR3 sequence is CASSLDLGGSGETQYF. In nucleotides, the CDR3 is TGTGCCAGCAGCTTGGATTTAGGGGGATCGGGAGAGACCCAGTACTTC.

This clonotype was picked up a small number of times. The V gene is TRBV20-1, the J gene TRBJ2-7; perhaps TRBD1 as D (6 bases). V dropped 0 bases and J dropped 6 bases, with 24 bases sitting between them. CDR1 is DFQATT and CDR2 is SNEGSKA in the germline V gene (reference sequence). The CDR3 extends over 17 amino acids. Here the CDR3 DNA reads TGCAGTGCTAGAGACACCGGGACACTAAAAAATCTCGGCGAGCAGTACTTC. It encodes CSARDTGTLKNLGEQYF.

V gene TRBV15 combines with J gene TRBJ2-1, with 9 bases matching TRBD2. Trimming cost V 0 bases and J 7 bases; bases outside gene matches: 7. This CDR3 is 16 amino acids long. The germline V gene has CDR1 LNHNV and CDR2 YYDKDF (reference sequence). The CDR3 is CATSRDWVAGVNEQFF. CDR3 bases: TGTGCCACCAGCAGAGATTGGGTAGCGGGAGTTAATGAGCAGTTCTTC.

This clonotype was counted between two and nine times. CDR3 amino acids: CASSYKGPEDQPQHF. CDR3 in DNA: TGTGCCAGCAGTTATAAGGGGCCCGAAGATCAGCCCCAGCATTTT. The chain has TRBV12-3 or TRBV12-4 and TRBJ1-5; D possibly corresponds to TRBD1 (5 bases). This CDR3 has 15 residues. V was clipped by 4 bases and J by 5 bases, with 15 bases between them.

The chain carries TRBV11-2 and TRBJ2-7; 10 nucleotides line up with TRBD2. This CDR3 spans 14 amino acids. In germline, CDR1 is SGHAT, CDR2 FQNNGV. Germline trimming cut 2 bases from V and 3 bases from J; bases unmatched to any gene: 1. CDR3 protein: CASSLWTSGYEQYF. In DNA, the CDR3 is TGTGCCAGCAGCTTATGGACTAGCGGCTACGAGCAGTACTTC.

This clonotype was detected only once. A junction end diverges from the germline sequence, so it may reflect a read error. The J gene is TRBJ2-1, the V gene TRBV6-1; possible D gene TRBD2, 6 bases. The length of the CDR3 is 14 residues. Germline V lookup: CDR1 MNHNS, CDR2 SASEGT. The CDR3 is CANLQGGTYNEQVF. Here the CDR3 DNA reads TGTGCCAACCTTCAGGGAGGAACCTACAATGAGCAGGTCTTC.

This clonotype was observed at least ten times. This CDR3 reads CASSKDHSLREQYF. The CDR3 coding sequence is TGTGCCAGCAGCAAAGACCACAGCCTACGGGAGCAGTACTTC. This rearrangement joins TRBV7-9 to TRBJ2-7, with no clear D. The CDR3 extends over 14 amino acids. CDR1 is SEHNR and CDR2 is FQNEAQ in the germline V gene (reference sequence). Trimming removed 5 bases at V and 7 bases at J, with 18 bases between.

V usage is TRBV27 and J usage is TRBJ2-1, with D possibly TRBD2 on 6 matching bases. Trimming cost V 1 base and J 2 bases, with 9 bases left between them. Germline lookup yields CDR1 MNHEY and CDR2 SMNVEV (reference sequence). The CDR3 is 15 amino acids. CDR3 in DNA: TGTGCCAGCAGTTTATGGGGGGTAACCTACAATGAGCAGTTCTTC. It specifies CASSLWGVTYNEQFF.